The rows below give T cell receptor beta chains drawn from one sample of a study of T cell responses to AZD1222 COVID-19 vaccine. Libraries were prepared by immunoSEQ multiplex PCR; TCRdb keeps only in-frame clonotypes and omits some of them. The repertoire holds roughly 100,000 clones, with around 80% as singletons. The specimen was peripheral blood, collected on day 0 of AZD1222 vaccination. The receptor source for this set is an adult in good health. CDR3s include the opening cysteine and the closing phenylalanine or tryptophan. The D gene is left open where the match is weak. Size is omitted from some rows. Given values are once, few, many or a class for expanded clones.

d_gene,v_gene,abundance,j_gene,CDR3nt,CDR3aa
NA,TRBV29-1,NA,TRBJ1-1,TGCAGCGTTGAAGGACAGGCCTTCACTGAAGCTTTCTTT,CSVEGQAFTEAFF
NA,TRBV6-1,NA,TRBJ1-6,TGTGCCAGCAGTGACTTTGGACAAAACTATAATTCACCCCTCCACTTT,CASSDFGQNYNSPLHF
NA,TRBV11-2,NA,TRBJ1-4,TGTGCCAGCACCGGGGGTGCGGGCGGAGGTGAAAAACTGTTTTTT,CASTGGAGGGEKLFF
NA,TRBV5-1,NA,TRBJ2-1,TGCGCCAGCAGCTTGGACCTACCCTCAAGCACCTACAATGAGCAGTTCTTC,CASSLDLPSSTYNEQFF
TRBD1,TRBV4-2,few,TRBJ1-2,TGTGCCAGCAGCCAAGATCCTGGCAGGGGGCTTTATGGCTACACCTTC,CASSQDPGRGLYGYTF
NA,TRBV27,NA,TRBJ2-7,TGTGCCAGCAGTCCGGGGACGGTCGCCTACGAGCAGTACTTC,CASSPGTVAYEQYF
NA,TRBV7-2,few,TRBJ2-1,TGTGCCAGCACCTTTCGGGTTTTTTCCTACAATGAGCAGTTCTTC,CASTFRVFSYNEQFF
NA,TRBV7-2,NA,TRBJ2-7,TGTGCCAGCAGCCTCGACGCAGGGCGCTTCGACGAGCAGTACTTC,CASSLDAGRFDEQYF
NA,TRBV3-1/TRBV3-2,NA,TRBJ1-5,TGTGCCAGCAGCCCAGGCCAGGGAGGGGACAATCAGCCCCAGCATTTT,CASSPGQGGDNQPQHF
TRBD1,TRBV29-1,NA,TRBJ1-1,TGCAGCGCAGGGGGGGTGGCCGCAGTCACTGAAGCTTTCTTT,CSAGGVAAVTEAFF
TRBD1,TRBV2,once,TRBJ1-4,TGTGCCAGCCAGGACAGGGTCGAGGAAAAACTGTTTTTT,CASQDRVEEKLFF
NA,TRBV4-2,NA,TRBJ2-3,TGTGCCAGCAGCCTAAGCCTTAGCGGAGATACGCAGTATTTT,CASSLSLSGDTQYF
TRBD1,TRBV4-3,NA,TRBJ2-3,TGCGCCAGCAGCCAAATGGACAGGTCTAGCACAGATACGCAGTATTTT,CASSQMDRSSTDTQYF
NA,TRBV2,NA,TRBJ2-3,TGTGCCAGCAGTGAAGCGAGGGATACGCAGTATTTT,CASSEARDTQYF
NA,TRBV15,few,TRBJ1-1,TGTGCCACCAGCAGTAGACTGACGGGACCGAACACTGAAGCTTTCTTT,CATSSRLTGPNTEAFF
NA,TRBV18,NA,TRBJ2-5,TGTGCCAGCTCACCGTTTGACGGGCACGAGACCCAGTACTTC,CASSPFDGHETQYF
NA,TRBV18,NA,TRBJ2-2,TGTGCCAGCTCACCTGGTCTCATAAACACCGGGGAGCTGTTTTTT,CASSPGLINTGELFF
NA,TRBV19,NA,TRBJ1-5,TGTGCCAGTAGTATCAACCAGATACGGAATCAGCCCCAGCATTTT,CASSINQIRNQPQHF
NA,TRBV20-1,NA,TRBJ2-5,TGCAGTGCTAGACCCCAAGAGACCCAGTACTTC,CSARPQETQYF
NA,TRBV7-6,NA,TRBJ1-2,TGTGCCAGCAGTTCCTGGGGAGACGGCTACACCTTC,CASSSWGDGYTF
NA,TRBV11-2,NA,TRBJ1-1,TGTGCCAGCAGAGTCACCACTGAAGCTTTCTTT,CASRVTTEAFF
TRBD1,TRBV5-1,once,TRBJ2-7,TGCGCCAGCAGCTTGGCGGGACAGGGTTACGAGCAGTACTTC,CASSLAGQGYEQYF
NA,TRBV11-3,NA,TRBJ2-7,TGTGCCAGCAGCCCGGCGACTAGCTCCTACGAGCAGTACTTC,CASSPATSSYEQYF
NA,TRBV4-3,once,TRBJ2-7,TGCGCCAGCAGCCAAGAGCGAGTGGAACTTCAGGCGAGTGTGTCCGAGCAGTACTTC,CASSQERVELQASVSEQYF
TRBD2,TRBV5-4,NA,TRBJ2-5,TGTGCCAGCAGCCGGGACTACGAAGAGACCCAGTACTTC,CASSRDYEETQYF
NA,TRBV4-2,once,TRBJ1-1,TGTGCCAGCAGCCAAGTGGGAAAGAACACTGAAGCTTTCTTT,CASSQVGKNTEAFF
TRBD2,TRBV9,NA,TRBJ2-1,TGTGCCAGCAGCGTAGCAGCGGGGGGCTACAATGAGCAGTTCTTC,CASSVAAGGYNEQFF
TRBD2,TRBV11-2,NA,TRBJ2-1,TGTGCCAGCAGCTTAAAGCGGGGGGGTTATGAGCAGTTCTTC,CASSLKRGGYEQFF
NA,TRBV4-3,NA,TRBJ1-2,TGCGCCAGCAGCCAAGGAAGGGCAGCTAACTATGGCTACACCTTC,CASSQGRAANYGYTF
TRBD1,TRBV7-2,NA,TRBJ2-7,TGTGCCAGCAGCCAGACAGGGAACGAGCAGTACTTC,CASSQTGNEQYF
TRBD1,TRBV18,once,TRBJ2-5,TGTGCCAGCTCCGGCGGGGGACAGGGGAAAGAGACCCAGTACTTC,CASSGGGQGKETQYF
NA,TRBV11-2,NA,TRBJ2-1,TGTGCCAGCAGCTTAGATCGGCGGGGCGGAATCTCCTACAATGAGCAGTTCTTC,CASSLDRRGGISYNEQFF
NA,TRBV18,NA,TRBJ2-7,TGTGCCAGCTCACCTCCCACGAGGGTGCTCGGGCAGTACTTC,CASSPPTRVLGQYF
NA,TRBV21-1,NA,TRBJ1-1,TGTGCCAGCAGCGATGGAGCCCCAAGGACTGAAGCTTTCTTT,CASSDGAPRTEAFF
NA,TRBV2,NA,TRBJ2-3,TGTGCCAGCAGCGACTTATGGACACAGCCTAGCACAGATACGCAGTATTTT,CASSDLWTQPSTDTQYF
NA,TRBV11-2,NA,TRBJ2-3,TGTGCCAGCAGCTTAGAAGGCAGGGGCACAGATACGCAGTATTTT,CASSLEGRGTDTQYF
TRBD1,TRBV7-9,NA,TRBJ1-5,TGTGCCAGCAGCTTAGCTGGACAGGGCCCTAGCAATCAGCCCCAGCATTTT,CASSLAGQGPSNQPQHF
TRBD2,TRBV3-1/TRBV3-2,NA,TRBJ2-7,TGTGCCAGCAGGCCAAGCGGGGGGCCCAACGAGCAGTACTTC,CASRPSGGPNEQYF
NA,TRBV11-2,NA,TRBJ1-2,TGTGCCAGCAGCTTCCGCAGGGATGGCTACACCTTC,CASSFRRDGYTF
NA,TRBV24-1,NA,TRBJ2-1,TGTGCCACCAGTGCCTCGGACAGATCCTACAATGAGCAGTTCTTC,CATSASDRSYNEQFF
NA,TRBV7-2,once,TRBJ2-3,TGTGCCAGCAGCTTAGACCCAGGGGGCACAGATACGCAGTATTTT,CASSLDPGGTDTQYF
TRBD2,TRBV5-6,NA,TRBJ2-1,TGTGCCAGCAGCGTTGGACTAGCGAACAATGAGCAGTTCTTC,CASSVGLANNEQFF
NA,TRBV7-6,NA,TRBJ2-3,TGTGCCAGCAGCTTAGGCTTGGGGCGAAACACAGATACGCAGTATTTT,CASSLGLGRNTDTQYF
TRBD1,TRBV6-2/TRBV6-3,few,TRBJ1-1,TGTGCCAGCAGTGCCCGGGACAGGGGAAAGACTGAAGCTTTCTTT,CASSARDRGKTEAFF
TRBD1,TRBV15,NA,TRBJ2-5,TGTGCCACCAGCAGGGGGACAGTCCAAGAGACCCAGTACTTC,CATSRGTVQETQYF
TRBD1,TRBV23-1,NA,TRBJ1-2,TGCGCCAGCAATAACAGGGGGCGTAGCTATGGCTACACCTTC,CASNNRGRSYGYTF
NA,TRBV11-2,NA,TRBJ1-2,TGTGCCAGCAGCCCTTCGAGATCTAACTATGGCTACACCTTC,CASSPSRSNYGYTF
NA,TRBV2,few,TRBJ1-5,TGTGCCAGCAGGACCGATCGGACCCAGCATTTT,CASRTDRTQHF
NA,TRBV6-6,few,TRBJ2-1,TGTGCCAGCAGTTATAGCCGTGGGGGGAATGAGCAGTTCTTC,CASSYSRGGNEQFF